This T cell receptor (beta chain) came from a study of OX40 agonist ivuxolimab in advanced cancers. Germline V lookup: CDR1 SNHLY, CDR2 FYNNEI. The CDR3 length is 12 residues. The ends were cut back, 10 bases at V and 5 bases at J, with 14 bases in the middle. This clone occurred a few times. Using immunoSEQ multiplex PCR, the repertoire was profiled, and TCRdb retains in-frame clones only, with some absent. Here the sample spans 40,000 or so clones, around 89% being singletons. Material: CD4+ or CD8+ T cells sorted from blood, obtained in a trial of the OX40 agonist ivuxolimab. The source is an adult with an advanced solid tumor such as melanoma, head and neck, liver or kidney cancer. V and J are TRBV2 and TRBJ1-1; maybe TRBD1 (6 bases). CDR3 DNA sequence: TGTGCCAAACGGACAGCGGGTACTGAAGCTTTCTTT. It encodes CAKRTAGTEAFF.